Below, one TCR beta chain is given with its context. Its specificity is unknown. This record comes from a study of shared clonotypes between healthy human individuals. Regarding the study as a whole: Sequencing depth was predicted to influence how clonotypes are shared among donors. Rarefaction showed that sequencing of sorted subsets was incomplete (despite large depth).

For sorted subsets, 150 to 200 ng DNA per replicate equaled about 31,000 T cell genomes. In the authors' workflow: Sequence data from immunoSEQ were junction-only and lacked quality scores; consequently, filtering differed. Libraries were prepared by immunoSEQ multiplex PCR; TCRdb keeps only in-frame clonotypes and omits some of them. Clonal size and the V and J genes are those of that table, whereas D and trimming came from the DNA. The sample includes about 960,000 clones, 76% of them seen just once. The TCR comes from a man younger than 30 in good health. The sequencing input was memory CD4+ T cells sorted from blood. Subset in this sample: CD45RA-negative fraction.

CDR3 residues: CASSSPGGPGTQYF. The DNA of the CDR3 is TGTGCCAGCAGTTCCCCCGGAGGGCCGGGTACGCAGTATTTT. V is TRBV6-5 and J is TRBJ2-3; a weak D match, TRBD2 (6 bases). Germline V gene data show CDR1 as MNHEY and CDR2 as SVGAGI. There are 14 residues in the CDR3. The V gene lost 4 bases and the J gene lost 8 bases, with 16 bases spanning the gap.